Listed below are T cell receptor beta chains from one sample, sequenced in a study of tumor-infiltrating lymphocytes in primary liver carcinoma. TCRdb re-called the multiplex PCR reads with MiXCR, one entry per CDR3 protein. The sample has some 320,000 distinct CDR3 sequences, around three fifths seen once. Material for sequencing was peripheral blood. These receptors were obtained from a man aged 35 to 55 with primary liver carcinoma and hepatitis B virus infection. The CDR3 runs from the conserved cysteine through the conserved F or W. The order of the fields is V gene, clone size, D gene, J gene, CDR3 DNA, CDR3 protein. A D gene is named only where the DNA matches it firmly. Clone size, where shown, is once, few, many, or a class for clones that have expanded.

>TRBV4-2|many|.|TRBJ1-3
TGTGCCAGCAGCCAAGTGGGCGGTAGGGGCTCTGGAAACACCATATATTTT
CASSQVGGRGSGNTIYF
>TRBV6-1|few|.|TRBJ2-1
TGTGCCAGCAGTGCTGGGTCCGGGACACCATACAATGAGCGGTTCTTC
CASSAGSGTPYNERFF
>TRBV2|.|.|TRBJ2-3
TGTGCCAGCAGGTCCGGGTCAGGGAGGACAGATACGCACTATTTT
CASRSGSGRTDTHYF
>TRBV13|few|.|TRBJ2-3
TGTGCCAGCAGCCCCTCGACTATCACAGATACGCAGTATTTT
CASSPSTITDTQYF
>TRBV12-3/TRBV12-4|.|.|TRBJ2-3
TGTCCCAGCAGTTTCAGGAGCGGCACAGATACGCAGTATTTT
CPSSFRSGTDTQYF
>TRBV7-9|few|.|TRBJ2-3
TGTGCCAGCAGCTTAGCCACGGGCACAGATACGCAGTATTTT
CASSLATGTDTQYF
>TRBV6-2/TRBV6-3|.|TRBD2|TRBJ2-7
TGTGGCAGCAGCTACTCCCCTAGCGGAGATTACGAGCAGTACTTC
CGSSYSPSGDYEQYF
>TRBV10-3|many|.|TRBJ1-6
TGTGCCATCAGTCGGGGGGATTCACCCCTCCACTTT
CAISRGDSPLHF
>TRBV11-1|few|.|TRBJ2-1
TGTGCCAGCAACTTCCAGGGACCGCTTGACAATGAGCAGTTCTTC
CASNFQGPLDNEQFF
>TRBV11-1|.|.|TRBJ2-1
TGTGCCAACAGCGGCTCTTGCTCATCCTACAATGAGCAGTTCTTC
CANSGSCSSYNEQFF
>TRBV11-3|.|TRBD2|TRBJ2-1
TGTGCCAGCGGCTCCCGGCGTAGCGGGATGGATGAGCAATTCTTC
CASGSRRSGMDEQFF
>TRBV6-5|many|TRBD1|TRBJ1-2
TGTGCCAGCAGTGTTAGGGGGCTCGGCTATGGCTACACCTTC
CASSVRGLGYGYTF
>TRBV5-4|.|.|TRBJ1-6
TGTGCCAGCAGCTTGACCCTTCCGGATTCACCCTTCCACTTT
CASSLTLPDSPFHF
>TRBV6-1|.|.|TRBJ2-5
TGTGCCATCAGTGGGACAGCAATTAAGGGGGGGACCCAGTACTTC
CAISGTAIKGGTQYF
>TRBV5-5|.|TRBD1|TRBJ2-1
TGTGCCAACAGTTCAGGACAGGGATTTAAAAATGAGCAGTTGTTC
CANSSGQGFKNEQLF
>TRBV11-2|.|.|TRBJ2-7
TGTGCCAGCAACTTAGGTATGCCCAGCGTTATCTACGAGCAGTACTTC
CASNLGMPSVIYEQYF
>TRBV12-3/TRBV12-4|.|.|TRBJ1-1
TGCGTCAGCAGTTTCCCACCGCTTGAAGCTTTCTTT
CVSSFPPLEAFF
>TRBV11-1|.|TRBD2|TRBJ2-2
TGTGCCAGCAGCTTAACAGCGGGAGAGGGAACCGGGGGGCTGTCTTTT
CASSLTAGEGTGGLSF
>TRBV5-4|.|.|TRBJ2-1
TGCGCCAGCAGCTCCAACAGGGATGAGCAGTTCTTC
CASSSNRDEQFF
>TRBV10-3|.|.|TRBJ1-1
TGTGCCATCAGAGAGTCGAGCACCCAAGGGGCTTTCTTT
CAIRESSTQGAFF
>TRBV12-5|many|.|TRBJ2-1
TGTGCTAGTGGTTCGTATCAGGGCGGCGAGCAGTTCTTC
CASGSYQGGEQFF
>TRBV28|.|.|TRBJ1-2
TGTACCAGCAGTTTTGGGAAACAGGGTCATGGCTACACCTTC
CTSSFGKQGHGYTF
>TRBV11-2|.|TRBD2|TRBJ2-2
TGTGCCAGCAGCTTAGTAGCGGGAGTGGCTACCGGGGAGCTGTTTTTT
CASSLVAGVATGELFF
>TRBV29-1|.|TRBD1|TRBJ1-1
TGCAGCGTTGATTCGACAGGACAGGGGAACACTGAACCTTTCTTT
CSVDSTGQGNTEPFF
>TRBV29-1|.|.|TRBJ1-1
TGCAGCGTGGCAACAGCTAATACTGAAGCTTTCTTT
CSVATANTEAFF
>TRBV11-2|.|TRBD1|TRBJ1-1
TGTGCCAGCAGCCCTCAGGGGGGGGGTGAGGCTTTCTTT
CASSPQGGGEAFF
>TRBV6-1|.|TRBD1|TRBJ1-2
TGTGCCAGCAGTGAAGCGGGCAGGGGGAGGAACTATGGCTACACCTTC
CASSEAGRGRNYGYTF
>TRBV4-2|many|.|TRBJ2-5
TGTGCCAGCAGCCAAGATGCGGGTGGGGAGACCCAGTACTTC
CASSQDAGGETQYF
>TRBV7-8|.|TRBD2|TRBJ2-2
TGTGCCAGCAGCTCCCTAGCGGGGGGAACCAGGGAGCTGTTTTTT
CASSSLAGGTRELFF
>TRBV11-3|.|TRBD1|TRBJ2-3
TGTGTCAGCAGCCGGGACAGGGCGGATACGCAGTACTTT
CVSSRDRADTQYF
>TRBV5-4|.|.|TRBJ2-3
TGTGCCAGCAGCTTGAAGACTTTTCCCCACCCGGATACGCAGTATTTT
CASSLKTFPHPDTQYF
>TRBV29-1|.|TRBD1|TRBJ2-1
TGCAGCGTGGCCAGGACAGGGCTGAGCAATGAGCAGTTCTTC
CSVARTGLSNEQFF
>TRBV18|.|TRBD1|TRBJ2-7
TGTGCCAGCTCACCGCCTTTAGGGGGCTCCATCTACGAGCAGTACTTC
CASSPPLGGSIYEQYF
>TRBV4-2|.|TRBD2|TRBJ2-7
TGTGCCAGCAGCCAGGATCCCAGCGGGAGTGTTCTCTACGGGCAGTACTTC
CASSQDPSGSVLYGQYF
>TRBV10-3|few|.|TRBJ2-5
TGTGCCCTCCGGGCCAGCCTCCAAGAGACCCAGTACTTC
CALRASLQETQYF
>TRBV6-1|many|.|TRBJ2-3
TGTGCCAGCAGTCCCTCGGCTCTAGCCGACCGGCCAGATACGCAGTATTTT
CASSPSALADRPDTQYF
>TRBV5-1|few|.|TRBJ2-6
TGCGCCAGCAGCCCCGACCCTGGGGCCAACGTCCTGACTTTC
CASSPDPGANVLTF
>TRBV7-9|.|.|TRBJ1-1
TGTGCCAGCAGCTTAGTAGGGGAAATAGCTTTCTTT
CASSLVGEIAFF
>TRBV10-3|many|.|TRBJ2-7
TGTGCCATCAGTGCCGGGAGCGAGCAGTACTTC
CAISAGSEQYF
>TRBV24-1|.|.|TRBJ2-5
TGTGCCACCAGTGACGCAGCACGGCCCCAAGAGACCCAGTACTTC
CATSDAARPQETQYF
>TRBV5-1|.|TRBD1|TRBJ2-7
TGCGCCAGCAGCTTGGCTTCCGGGACAGGGGTCCACGAGCAGTACTTC
CASSLASGTGVHEQYF
>TRBV7-9|.|TRBD2|TRBJ2-7
TGTGCCAGCAGCTTACCGGGACTAGCGGCCCACGAGCGGTACTTC
CASSLPGLAAHERYF
>TRBV5-4|.|TRBD2|TRBJ2-5
TGTGCCAGCAAACGACTAGCGACCCAAGAGACCCACTACTTC
CASKRLATQETHYF
>TRBV12-3/TRBV12-4|.|.|TRBJ1-3
TGTGCCAGCAGTTTTTGGCCGCCCGGGGGGTCCTCTGGAAACACCATATATTTT
CASSFWPPGGSSGNTIYF
>TRBV30|few|.|TRBJ2-3
TGTGCCTGGAGTCTCAATAGTGGCTCAGGGCAGTATTTT
CAWSLNSGSGQYF
>TRBV5-4|few|TRBD2|TRBJ2-3
TGTGCCAGCAGCTCGGGACTAGCGAGCACAGATACGCAGTATTTT
CASSSGLASTDTQYF
>TRBV29-1|.|.|TRBJ2-5
TGCAGCGTTGAAGGTCTACCACTAGAAACCCAGTACTTC
CSVEGLPLETQYF
>TRBV6-6|.|.|TRBJ1-2
TGTGCCAGCAGTTCTCCAGTGAATGTCTACACCTTC
CASSSPVNVYTF
>TRBV11-2|.|.|TRBJ2-5
TGTGCCATCAGCCCTCCGGGACACATCCAGGAGACCCAGTACTTC
CAISPPGHIQETQYF
>TRBV6-6|once|TRBD2|TRBJ2-3
TGTGCCATGAGTCCCCTTGGTGGGTGGGGGGGAGGAGATACGCAGTATTTT
CAMSPLGGWGGGDTQYF
>TRBV29-1|once|.|TRBJ2-1
TGCAGCGTTGGGCGGACTATCGGGAACTTCAATGAGCAGTTCTTC
CSVGRTIGNFNEQFF
>TRBV5-1|.|TRBD1|TRBJ2-1
TGCGCCAGCAGCTTGGAAACAGGGGGCGGGAATGAGCAGTTCTTC
CASSLETGGGNEQFF
>TRBV6-6|.|TRBD1|TRBJ1-6
TGTGCCAGTTCCACAGGGGGCTATAATTCACCCCTCCACTTT
CASSTGGYNSPLHF
>TRBV4-2|many|TRBD1|TRBJ2-5
TGTGCCAGCAGCCAACAGGGGGCCGGGGAGACCCAGTACTTC
CASSQQGAGETQYF
>TRBV28|.|TRBD2|TRBJ2-1
TGTGTCAGCAGTACTGCGACTAGCGACGACAATGAGCAGTTCTTC
CVSSTATSDDNEQFF
>TRBV11-2|.|.|TRBJ1-2
TGTGGCAGCAGCCCCCCCATCTCCTCCTATGGCTACACCTTC
CGSSPPISSYGYTF
>TRBV6-1|many|.|TRBJ1-4
TGTGCCAGCAGTGAAGCGCTCGGCAGTGCTAATGAAAAACTGTTTTTT
CASSEALGSANEKLFF